This TCR beta chain was sequenced for a study of blood T cell repertoires in COVID-19. At the level of the study: Both acute and convalescent COVID-19 samples were obtained from the United States, Italy and Spain. PBMCs, B-cell-depleted T cells, or T cells provided the cDNA or gDNA that made up the material.

This CDR3 is built from 16 residues. The J segment lost 2 bases and the V segment lost 8 bases, leaving 11 bases of the junction unmatched. Germline CDR1 reads MDHEN; CDR2 reads SYDVKM. Original handling: Reference gene primer amplification gave estimated nucleated cell counts. Sequencing used immunoSEQ multiplex PCR; TCRdb keeps in-frame clones, though not all of them. For V, J and clone size, that table is used; D and trimming come from the DNA. In the table there are 270,000 or so clones, roughly 80% of which are singletons. The sequence was collected from a woman between 50 and 59 years old who had recovered from COVID-19. The V call is TRBV28, the J call TRBJ1-2; 10 nucleotides line up with TRBD1. Input material: peripheral blood. Here the CDR3 reads CASDPTRTGGNYGYTF. The DNA for the CDR3 is TGTGCCAGCGACCCGACTCGGACAGGGGGAAACTATGGCTACACCTTC.